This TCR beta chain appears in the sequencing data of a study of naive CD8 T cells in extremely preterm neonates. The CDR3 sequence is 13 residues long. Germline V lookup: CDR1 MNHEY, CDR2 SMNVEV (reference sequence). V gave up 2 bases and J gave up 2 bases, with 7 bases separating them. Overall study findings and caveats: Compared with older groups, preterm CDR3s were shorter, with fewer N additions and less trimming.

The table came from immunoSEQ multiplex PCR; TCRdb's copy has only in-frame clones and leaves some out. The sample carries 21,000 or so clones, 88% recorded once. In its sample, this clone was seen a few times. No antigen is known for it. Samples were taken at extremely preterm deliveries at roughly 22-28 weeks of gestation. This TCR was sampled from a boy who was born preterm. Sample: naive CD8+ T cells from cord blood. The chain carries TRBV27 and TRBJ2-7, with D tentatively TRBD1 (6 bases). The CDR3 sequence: CASSLRDTYEQYF. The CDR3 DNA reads TGTGCCAGCAGTTTACGGGACACCTACGAGCAGTACTTC.